The next 24 T cell receptor beta chains were all read from a single sample in a study of T cells after yellow fever vaccination (dated by TCRdb to about 2019). The library was prepared using 5' RACE. For sequencing, an Illumina HiSeq 2500 was employed. Clones were called with MiXCR by TCRdb after fastp trimmed the public reads at Q25, and only in-frame beta chains were retained. Every entry covers one CDR3 protein and lists the most common genes and DNA from its rows. Counted in this sample were hundreds of thousands of distinct CDR3 sequences; about 19% of them appeared once. The ten largest make up 13% to 15% of the sample. The treatment or condition label corresponds to: live attenuated yellow fever vaccine strain. Sample: PBMCs, taken 15 days after the yellow fever booster vaccination. These receptors all stem from a man aged 25-45 years who received the YFV17D yellow fever vaccine.

This chain connects TRBV5-1 to TRBJ2-2; D gene uncertain. The CDR3 has 16 residues. Trimming shortened V by 3 bases and J by 0 bases, and 12 bases separated the two germline ends. The germline gives CDR1 SGHRS, CDR2 YFSETQ. For the CDR3, the DNA is TGCGCCAGCAGCTCGGGTGTCACGGCGAACACCGGGGAGCTGTTTTTT. Translating it yields CASSSGVTANTGELFF.

This clonotype showed up just once. The chain combines TRBV10-1 with TRBJ2-7, with D maybe TRBD2 (5 bases). This CDR3 is built from 15 residues. Germline values: CDR1 WNHNN, CDR2 SYGVQD (reference sequence). Trimming shortened V by 5 bases and J by 0 bases, and 14 bases separated the two germline ends. The CDR3 DNA follows: TGCGCCAGCAGTAGGACGATTGGGAGCTCCTACGAGCAGTACTTC. Protein sequence: CASSRTIGSSYEQYF.

This clonotype was picked up a small number of times. V usage is TRBV20-1 and J usage is TRBJ2-5; 9 positions match TRBD2. Germline V gives CDR1 DFQATT, CDR2 SNEGSKA (reference sequence). The J segment lost 3 bases and the V segment lost 3 bases, leaving 8 bases of the junction unmatched. There are 15 residues in the CDR3. The DNA of the CDR3 is TGCAGTGCTAGTAATAGCGGGAGAGTTGAAGAGACCCAGTACTTC. Translated: CSASNSGRVEETQYF.

The gene calls are TRBV28 and TRBJ2-1, with D unclear. Per germline, CDR1 MDHEN and CDR2 SYDVKM. The CDR3 spans 14 residues. The germline V and J ends were trimmed by 4 bases and 4 bases, with 11 bases remaining between them. The CDR3 spells CASSSSDPYNEQFF. The CDR3 bases are TGTGCCAGCAGTTCCAGCGACCCATACAATGAGCAGTTCTTC. The entire variable domain, with the rest obtained from reference TRBV28 and TRBJ2-1, is as follows: DVKVTQSSRYLVKRTGEKVFLECVQDMDHENMFWYRQDPGLGLRLIYFSYDVKMKEKGDIPEGYSVSREKKERFSLILESASTNQTSMYLCASSSSDPYNEQFFGPGTRLTVL.

The chain has TRBV7-2 and TRBJ1-1, with D perhaps TRBD1 (5 bases). Germline V gene lookup returns CDR1 SGHTA and CDR2 FQGNSA. The germline V and J ends were trimmed by 1 base and 6 bases, with 9 bases remaining between them. The CDR3 runs 13 residues. CDR3 in amino acids: CASSLGGRSEAFF. The CDR3 DNA is TGTGCCAGCAGCTTAGGGGGGAGGTCTGAAGCTTTCTTT. Together with reference TRBV7-2 and TRBJ1-1, the CDR3 gives the full variable domain: GAGVSQSPSNKVTEKGKDVELRCDPISGHTALYWYRQSLGQGLEFLIYFQGNSAPDKSGLPSDRFSAERTGGSVSTLTIQRTQQEDSAVYLCASSLGGRSEAFFGQGTRLTVV.

This rearrangement joins TRBV5-5 to TRBJ2-1; 11 nucleotides line up with TRBD1. The V segment lost 3 bases and the J segment 4 bases; nucleotides outside the gene matches: 6. Per germline, CDR1 SGHKS and CDR2 YYEKEE (reference sequence). This CDR3 contains 16 residues. The CDR3 region has the DNA TGTGCCAGCAGCTGGGCAGGACAGGGGGCTTACAATGAGCAGTTCTTC. Translation gives CASSWAGQGAYNEQFF.

This clonotype was detected a few times. The chain combines TRBV6-5 with TRBJ2-2; TRBD2 matches 7 bases. Unmatched junction bases numbered 6, after V lost 4 bases and J lost 7 bases. Germline lookup yields CDR1 MNHEY and CDR2 SVGAGI. This CDR3 is 14 amino acids long. The CDR3 DNA reads TGTGCCAGCAGTTCGGCGGGAGTCGACGGGGAGCTGTTTTTT. It yields the protein CASSSAGVDGELFF.

This clonotype occurred a few times. The rearrangement joins TRBV7-9 to TRBJ1-4; D unresolved. This CDR3 region has 14 residues. The germline CDR1 and CDR2 sequences are SEHNR and FQNEAQ (reference sequence). Trimming left V 2 bases short and J 4 bases short, with 8 bases between. The CDR3 spells CASSLMGLNEKLFF. CDR3 bases: TGTGCCAGCAGCTTAATGGGCCTTAATGAAAAACTGTTTTTT.

The genes are TRBV27 and TRBJ2-1; tentatively, D is TRBD1 or TRBD2 (5 bases each). CDR1 and CDR2 from the germline V gene are MNHEY and SMNVEV (reference sequence). Between the trimmed V and J ends, which lost 6 bases and 15 bases, there was a span of 15 bases. The CDR3 runs 11 residues. The CDR3 nucleotides are TGTGCCAGCAGATCAGGACCAGGGACGTTCTTC. Its translation is CASRSGPGTFF.

There are many counts of this clonotype. The CDR3 reads CASSPDRNYGYTF. In DNA, the CDR3 is TGTGCCAGCAGCCCGGACAGGAACTATGGCTACACCTTC. V is TRBV7-2 and J is TRBJ1-2; 7 bases are shared with TRBD1. J lost 2 bases, V lost 5 bases, and 2 bases had no gene match. CDR3 length equals 13 residues. CDR1 is SGHTA and CDR2 is FQGNSA in the germline V gene. Combining the CDR3 with reference TRBV7-2 and TRBJ1-2 gives the whole variable domain GAGVSQSPSNKVTEKGKDVELRCDPISGHTALYWYRQSLGQGLEFLIYFQGNSAPDKSGLPSDRFSAERTGGSVSTLTIQRTQQEDSAVYLCASSPDRNYGYTFGSGTRLTVV.

This chain uses TRBV10-2 with TRBJ2-1; no clear D. Trimming removed 2 bases at V and 5 bases at J, with 22 bases between. CDR3 length: 18 amino acids. Germline V gene sequence: CDR1 WSHSY, CDR2 SAAADI. In DNA form, the CDR3 reads TGCGCCAGCAGTGAGCCCCTATTGGGCTACGGTGAACACAATGAGCAGTTCTTC. This gives the protein CASSEPLLGYGEHNEQFF.

This clonotype turned up a few times. The J gene is TRBJ2-2, the V gene TRBV7-2, with D perhaps matching TRBD2 (6 bases). The CDR3 spans 14 residues. Per germline, CDR1 SGHTA and CDR2 FQGNSA. Trimming left V 8 bases short and J 7 bases short, with 17 bases between. CDR3 amino acids: CASARKSGGGELFF. The CDR3 nucleotides are TGTGCCAGCGCTAGGAAATCCGGGGGCGGGGAGCTGTTTTTT.

This clonotype showed up just a few times. The J gene is TRBJ2-4, the V gene TRBV5-1; the D is unclear. Trimming left V 0 bases short and J 3 bases short, with 13 bases between. Germline V gene data show CDR1 as SGHRS and CDR2 as YFSETQ. The CDR3 runs 16 residues. The CDR3 coding sequence is TGCGCCAGCAGCTTGGAGCCCCCGAGGAACAAAAACATTCAGTACTTC. Its translation: CASSLEPPRNKNIQYF.

This clonotype came up a few times. CDR3 region: CSVRPDGFNQPQHF. The DNA of the CDR3 is TGCAGCGTCCGGCCCGACGGATTCAATCAGCCCCAGCATTTT. The rearrangement links TRBV29-1 to TRBJ1-5; D unclear. CDR3 length equals 14 residues. The V end was cut by 6 bases, the J end by 3 bases, with 15 bases between. The germline CDR1 and CDR2 sequences are SQVTM and ANQGSEA.

V and J are TRBV20-1 and TRBJ2-7, with 9 bases that match TRBD2. V was clipped by 6 bases and J by 5 bases; unmatched bases: 11. Germline values: CDR1 DFQATT, CDR2 SNEGSKA (reference sequence). The CDR3 is 14 residues long. CDR3 DNA: TGCAGTGCCCCTACGGGCGGGAGGGGCAACGAGCAGTACTTC. It encodes CSAPTGGRGNEQYF.

The gene calls are TRBV7-9 and TRBJ2-1; TRBD2 is a possible D gene (6 bases). The V end lost 0 bases, the J end lost 0 bases, and 9 bases lay between the germline ends. CDR1 SEHNR and CDR2 FQNEAQ come from the germline V gene (reference sequence). The CDR3 has 16 residues. The CDR3 loop reads CASSLAFGSSYNEQFF. The CDR3 region has the DNA TGTGCCAGCAGCTTAGCGTTCGGGAGCTCCTACAATGAGCAGTTCTTC.

This sequence joins TRBV7-8 and TRBJ2-2; TRBD2 matches 9 bases. The CDR3 length is 17 residues. The germline V gene has CDR1 SGHVS and CDR2 FQNEAQ. The trim removed 4 bases at V and 2 bases at J, leaving 8 bases unmatched. This chain's CDR3 is CASSSLAGKKNTGELFF. The CDR3 DNA sequence: TGTGCCAGCAGCTCGCTAGCGGGGAAGAAAAACACCGGGGAGCTGTTTTTT.

In its sample, this clonotype was seen a few times. This chain connects TRBV12-3 or TRBV12-4 to TRBJ2-3; 14 positions agree with TRBD2. This CDR3 contains 18 residues. The V gene end was trimmed by 7 bases and the J gene end by 5 bases; junction bases not matched to a gene: 14. CDR3 sequence (DNA): TGTGCCAGCACCCGCGGGACTAGCGGGAGAGGGGGGAAAGATACGCAGTATTTT. This gives the protein CASTRGTSGRGGKDTQYF.

There are a few counts of this clonotype. The CDR3 sequence is CSAREPNGRLDEQYF. The CDR3 DNA reads TGCAGTGCTAGAGAGCCGAACGGGAGGCTTGATGAGCAGTACTTC. J is TRBJ2-7 and V is TRBV20-1; 7 nucleotides line up with TRBD2. V lost 0 bases and J lost 7; bases outside the gene matches: 12. The CDR3 consists of 15 residues. Germline V CDR1 and CDR2: DFQATT, SNEGSKA (reference sequence).

V is TRBV5-1 and J is TRBJ2-7; TRBD2 is a possible D gene (6 bases). The CDR3 covers 14 residues. Germline loops: CDR1 SGHRS, CDR2 YFSETQ. The ends were cut back, 2 bases at V and 2 bases at J, with 11 bases in the middle. The CDR3 coding sequence is TGCGCCAGCAGCTTACGTAGCGGCCCCTACGAGCAGTACTTC. It is translated as CASSLRSGPYEQYF. The full variable domain, rest sourced from reference TRBV5-1 and TRBJ2-7, is KAGVTQTPRYLIKTRGQQVTLSCSPISGHRSVSWYQQTPGQGLQFLFEYFSETQRNKGNFPGRFSGRQFSNSRSEMNVSTLELGDSALYLCASSLRSGPYEQYFGPGTRLTVT.

This clonotype was detected only a few times. The chain combines TRBV7-8 with TRBJ2-1; 13 positions agree with TRBD2. The CDR3 totals 15 residues. Looked up from germline, CDR1 is SGHVS and CDR2 is FQNEAQ. V shed 5 bases and J 9 bases; nucleotides not matched to a gene: 7. The CDR3 DNA sequence: TGTGCCAGCAGCACGCGGACTAGCGGGAGCAGTGAGCAGTTCTTC. Translation gives CASSTRTSGSSEQFF.

Only a few counts were recorded for this clonotype. The chain couples TRBV18 to TRBJ2-5; 8 positions match TRBD1. CDR3 size: 14 residues. Trimming took 3 bases from V and 7 from J; bases not matched to a gene: 7. Germline assignment: CDR1 KGHSH and CDR2 LQKENI. The DNA for the CDR3 is TGTGCCAGCTCACCTAGGACAGGGTTGGTGACCCAGTACTTC. As protein: CASSPRTGLVTQYF.

The chain has TRBV7-8 and TRBJ2-1; no firm D call. CDR1 and CDR2 from the germline V gene are SGHVS and FQNEAQ. The CDR3 covers 15 residues. Trimming shortened V by 2 bases and J by 1 base, and 9 bases separated the two germline ends. The CDR3 nucleotides are TGTGCCAGCAGCTTAATTGGTATGTCCTACAATGAGCAGTTCTTC. Its protein is CASSLIGMSYNEQFF.

This clonotype was recorded a few times. This chain links TRBV7-2 with TRBJ1-1, with no clear D. The CDR3 is 14 residues long. CDR1 and CDR2 (germline): SGHTA, FQGNSA. Trimming removed 3 bases at V and 5 bases at J, with 13 bases between. CDR3 sequence: CASSLNFRGTEAFF. DNA of the CDR3: TGTGCCAGCAGCTTGAATTTTCGAGGGACTGAAGCTTTCTTT.